This TCR beta chain emerged from a study of shared clonotypes between healthy human individuals. V was clipped by 0 bases and J by 3 bases, with 10 bases between them. CDR3 size: 14 residues. CDR1 is SGDLS and CDR2 is YYNGEE in the germline V gene. Using immunoSEQ multiplex PCR, the repertoire was profiled, and TCRdb retains in-frame clones only, with some absent. The repertoire consists of 2 million or so clones, with about 95% occurring once and the leading ten covering more than 0.95%. Positive CCR7 selection of CD45RO-negative cells yielded the naive CD8 cells, and terminally differentiated effector memory CD45RA+ cells were excluded.

The chain links TRBV9 to TRBJ2-7, with D uncertain. This sequence was found in a man younger than 30 in good health. The material sequenced was naive CD8+ T cells sorted from blood. The CDR3 protein is CASSVDSRFYEQYF. CDR3 nucleotides: TGTGCCAGCAGCGTAGACTCTCGTTTCTACGAGCAGTACTTC.